A single T cell receptor (beta chain) is shown here with its context. Its antigen is not known. Profiling relied on immunoSEQ multiplex PCR, and the TCRdb table lists in-frame clones only, not all of them. The sample has 180,000 or so clones, roughly 94% seen once. This sample was included in a study of T cell responses to AZD1222 COVID-19 vaccine. This CDR3 contains 13 residues. CDR1 and CDR2 from the germline V gene are MDHEN and SYDVKM. The V gene lost 4 bases and the J gene lost 4 bases, with 8 bases spanning the gap. General study points: Clonal diversity may have been underestimated, and the donors were mostly white British, with more females than males. Regions 160-218 and 743-854 held dominance among vaccine-associated CD4 TCRs, which spanned spike.

The sequence came from an adult in good health. The chain employs TRBV28 and TRBJ2-1, with D maybe TRBD2 (6 bases). This specimen was peripheral blood, taken on day 0 of AZD1222 vaccination. CDR3 sequence (DNA): TGTGCCAGCAGTTCGGGACTTTACAATGAGCAGTTCTTC. Translating gives CASSSGLYNEQFF.